This is a list of T cell receptor beta chains from one sample in a study of blood T cell repertoires in COVID-19. TCRdb keeps only in-frame clones here, not all; method: immunoSEQ multiplex PCR. The sample shows about 410,000 clones, about nine tenths of them seen only once. The sample taken for sequencing was PBMCs or T cells enriched from blood (not recorded which). The receptors stem from a man younger than 30 who had recovered from COVID-19. Both conserved end residues are part of each CDR3. The D gene is left open where the match is weak. Rows may omit the clone size; those that give it use once, few, many or a size class.

j_gene,len,d_gene,v_gene,abundance,CDR3nt,CDR3aa
TRBJ1-3,15,TRBD1,TRBV5-1,.,TGCGCCAGCAGCTCAGACACAGGGGCTGGAAACACCATATATTTT,CASSSDTGAGNTIYF
TRBJ1-2,15,TRBD1,TRBV7-9,once,TGTGCCAGCAGCCCGAGACAGGGGGCGGGCTATGGCTACACCTTC,CASSPRQGAGYGYTF
TRBJ1-1,16,TRBD1,TRBV7-9,.,TGTGCCAGCAGCCATAATAACAGGGGTTTGGGCACTGAAGCTTTCTTT,CASSHNNRGLGTEAFF
TRBJ1-1,14,TRBD1,TRBV3-1/TRBV3-2,.,TGTGCCAGCAGCCAAGTTCAGGGGGGAACTGAAGCTTTCTTT,CASSQVQGGTEAFF
TRBJ1-1,12,.,TRBV28,once,TGTGCCAGCAGTGCTACAGGGCAGGTAGCTTTCTTT,CASSATGQVAFF
TRBJ2-7,17,TRBD2,TRBV5-1,.,TGCGCCAGCCGGCCCGGGACTAGCGGGAGTAGGGCCTACGAGCAGTACTTC,CASRPGTSGSRAYEQYF
TRBJ2-1,17,.,TRBV30,.,TGTGCCTGGAGTGTATTGGGGGGGCGGACTTCCTACAATGAGCAGTTCTTC,CAWSVLGGRTSYNEQFF
TRBJ1-1,13,.,TRBV27,.,TGTGCCAGCTCCCGGACACAAAACACTGAAGCTTTCTTT,CASSRTQNTEAFF
TRBJ2-2,22,.,TRBV1,.,TGCACCAGCAGCCAAGTTTACGAGCGGGGGTACCCTCAGAAAAAAAACACCGGGGAGCTGTTTTTT,CTSSQVYERGYPQKKNTGELFF
TRBJ2-7,16,.,TRBV3-1/TRBV3-2,.,TGTGCCAGCAGCCAAGATTTAGGGACTCCTACCTACGAGCAGTACTTC,CASSQDLGTPTYEQYF
TRBJ2-3,14,.,TRBV6-6,few,TGTGCCAGCAGTTCCTGGGGGACTTCAGATACGCAGTATTTT,CASSSWGTSDTQYF
TRBJ1-1,14,TRBD1,TRBV6-5,.,TGTGCCAGCAGTCCATACAGGGGGTCCACTGAAGCTTTCTTT,CASSPYRGSTEAFF
TRBJ2-1,15,TRBD1,TRBV6-4,medium-sized,TGTGCCAGCAGTGACTCCGCAGGGGGATACAATGAGCAGTTCTTC,CASSDSAGGYNEQFF
TRBJ1-2,18,TRBD1,TRBV5-1,.,TGCGCCAGCAGAAGCACCGGGACAGGGGGCGACGGCAACTATGGCTACACCTTC,CASRSTGTGGDGNYGYTF
TRBJ2-3,12,.,TRBV30,.,TGTGCCTGGACAGGTCCGTTTGATACGCAGTATTTT,CAWTGPFDTQYF
TRBJ2-7,16,TRBD2,TRBV3-1/TRBV3-2,.,TGTGCCAGCAGCCAAGACACTAGCGGGGGCTCCTACGAGCAGTACTTC,CASSQDTSGGSYEQYF
TRBJ1-1,14,TRBD1,TRBV11-3,.,TGTGCCAGCAGTGGGGACAGGGGGAAAGGGAATGCTTTCTTT,CASSGDRGKGNAFF
TRBJ1-1,16,.,TRBV6-1,.,TGTGCCAGCAGTGAAGCTCCCAGGGGCGGGGGCACTGAAGCTTTCTTT,CASSEAPRGGGTEAFF
TRBJ1-1,14,.,TRBV28,.,TGTGCCAGCAGTTTATGGGGAGTCGGCACTGAAGCTTTCTTT,CASSLWGVGTEAFF
TRBJ1-6,14,.,TRBV2,few,TGTGCCAGCAGCAAGGACAGTAACCGGTCACCCCTCCACTTT,CASSKDSNRSPLHF
TRBJ2-5,12,TRBD2,TRBV28,.,TGTGCCAGCGGGACTAGCTACGAGACCCAGTACTTC,CASGTSYETQYF
TRBJ2-7,15,TRBD2,TRBV5-4,.,TGTGCCAGCAGCTTCCAGGGGCTAGCGGGAGGGCAGCAGTACTTC,CASSFQGLAGGQQYF
TRBJ2-1,18,TRBD2,TRBV18,.,TGTGCCAGCTCGCCAACCCTTTCAGAGCGGGGCTCCTACAATGAGCAGTTCTTC,CASSPTLSERGSYNEQFF
TRBJ1-1,16,TRBD1,TRBV2,.,TGTGCCAGCAGTCTTCCCGGGACAGGGTCGGGCACTGAAGCTTTCTTT,CASSLPGTGSGTEAFF
TRBJ1-6,12,.,TRBV12-5,.,TGTGCTAGTGGTTTTGGCCAGGGACCCCTCCACTTT,CASGFGQGPLHF
TRBJ2-2,17,TRBD1,TRBV13,.,TGTGCCAGCAGCACCCGAGATGGGGACAGGAGAACCGGGGAGCTGTTTTTT,CASSTRDGDRRTGELFF
TRBJ2-5,15,TRBD1,TRBV6-5,.,TGTGCCAGCAGTAAGGACAGGGGTGGGAGGGAGACCCAGTACTTC,CASSKDRGGRETQYF
TRBJ1-4,14,.,TRBV19,few,TGTGCCAGTAGGACCGCAGGGGTGACTGAAAAACTGTTTTTT,CASRTAGVTEKLFF
TRBJ2-1,15,TRBD2,TRBV5-1,.,TGCGCCAGCAGCTTACTAGCGGGATTTTACAATGAGCAGTTCTTC,CASSLLAGFYNEQFF
TRBJ1-2,13,.,TRBV5-6,.,TGTGCCAGCAGCTTGGACTCGTTCTATGGCTACACCTTC,CASSLDSFYGYTF
TRBJ1-6,14,TRBD1,TRBV2,.,TGTGCCACCTGGAAAGACAGGGCTAATTCACCCCTCCACTTT,CATWKDRANSPLHF
TRBJ1-6,13,.,TRBV7-3,.,TGTGCCAGCAGCTACAGGGACAATTCACCCCTCCACTTT,CASSYRDNSPLHF
TRBJ2-5,16,TRBD2,TRBV5-1,.,TGCGCCAGCAGCCCCGGGACTAGCGGGGGGGCAGAGACCCAGTACTTC,CASSPGTSGGAETQYF
TRBJ2-2,15,.,TRBV3-1/TRBV3-2,.,TGTGCCAGCTCAAAGGGGCTCATTCAAAGCGGGGAGCTGTTTTTT,CASSKGLIQSGELFF
TRBJ2-1,13,TRBD1,TRBV7-9,.,TGTGCCAGCAGCCGACAGACAGGGTACGAGCAGTTCTTC,CASSRQTGYEQFF
TRBJ2-7,14,.,TRBV4-2,once,TGTGCCAGCAGCCAAGACAGGGGACCCTACGAGCAGTACTTC,CASSQDRGPYEQYF
TRBJ2-2,13,.,TRBV28,.,TGTGCCAGCACCCCTGCGGTAGTCGGGGAGCTGTTTTTT,CASTPAVVGELFF
TRBJ1-5,14,.,TRBV6-1,.,TGTGCCAGCAGTGACAGGAATAGCAATCAGCCCCAGCATTTT,CASSDRNSNQPQHF
TRBJ2-1,14,TRBD2,TRBV3-1/TRBV3-2,.,TGTGCCAGCAGCCAGGGCCTAGCGGGAAATGAGCAGTTCTTC,CASSQGLAGNEQFF
TRBJ1-2,14,TRBD1,TRBV7-2,.,TGTGCCAGCAGCCCCACAGGGGGCGACTATGGCTACACCTTC,CASSPTGGDYGYTF
TRBJ1-1,13,.,TRBV9,.,TGTGCCAGCAGTTGGGCCCTGAACACTGAAGCTTTCTTT,CASSWALNTEAFF
TRBJ1-1,13,TRBD1,TRBV7-9,.,TGTGCCAGCAGCTTGGGGACAGGCACTGAAGCTTTCTTT,CASSLGTGTEAFF
TRBJ1-2,15,TRBD1,TRBV24-1,.,TGTGCCACCAGTGATCCGACAGGGGGCCTTGGTGGCTACACCTTC,CATSDPTGGLGGYTF
TRBJ2-7,16,TRBD2,TRBV7-2,once,TGTGCCAGCAGCTCCGGACTAGCGGGAGGTATATACGAGCAGTACTTC,CASSSGLAGGIYEQYF
TRBJ1-6,15,.,TRBV28,.,TGTGCCAGCAGCGTTGGACAGCTAAAGGATTCACCCCTCCACTTT,CASSVGQLKDSPLHF